The rows below give T cell receptor beta chains drawn from one sample of a study of T-cell reconstitution after alpha-beta-depleted transplantation in children. TCRdb processed the PCR reads anew with MiXCR; each CDR3 protein has one entry. The profile shows 400,000 to 450,000 distinct CDR3 sequences, over 40% of them singletons. The sequencing used PBMCs, collected before TCRalphabeta/CD19-depleted stem cell transplant. These receptor sequences come from a girl aged 2 to 9 with aplastic anemia, due to receive a stem cell transplant. Each CDR3 is given without its conserved first and last residue. The order of the fields is V gene, clone size, D gene, CDR3 protein. D genes are given only for firm matches. Part of the rows lack a size; the others show once, few, many or a class for expanded clones.

v_call: TRBV20-1
clone_size: many
d_call: TRBD1
cdr3_aa: SATQGQGGETQY

v_call: TRBV29-1
clone_size: -
d_call: -
cdr3_aa: SGLWGSISF

v_call: TRBV4-1
clone_size: few
d_call: -
cdr3_aa: ASSQEPAESYTDTQY

v_call: TRBV20-1
clone_size: few
d_call: -
cdr3_aa: SARDFQTLGNQPQH

v_call: TRBV12-3/TRBV12-4
clone_size: few
d_call: TRBD1
cdr3_aa: ASSRQTGGVTVSYNEQF

v_call: TRBV7-2
clone_size: -
d_call: TRBD1
cdr3_aa: ASSLGPPGLRTGPFTDTQY

v_call: TRBV20-1
clone_size: -
d_call: -
cdr3_aa: SARAAGRTDTQY

v_call: TRBV20-1
clone_size: medium-sized
d_call: -
cdr3_aa: SVGGSFYGYT

v_call: TRBV6-5
clone_size: many
d_call: -
cdr3_aa: ASSYETSSTDTQY

v_call: TRBV10-3
clone_size: -
d_call: -
cdr3_aa: AISEDTQIDNEQF

v_call: TRBV20-1
clone_size: few
d_call: TRBD2
cdr3_aa: SAARRGGVETQY

v_call: TRBV28
clone_size: -
d_call: -
cdr3_aa: ASRLGTGPFSGNTIY

v_call: TRBV20-1
clone_size: -
d_call: -
cdr3_aa: SARDRSGLGQETQY

v_call: TRBV5-1
clone_size: few
d_call: TRBD1
cdr3_aa: ASSTVTGGVDEQY